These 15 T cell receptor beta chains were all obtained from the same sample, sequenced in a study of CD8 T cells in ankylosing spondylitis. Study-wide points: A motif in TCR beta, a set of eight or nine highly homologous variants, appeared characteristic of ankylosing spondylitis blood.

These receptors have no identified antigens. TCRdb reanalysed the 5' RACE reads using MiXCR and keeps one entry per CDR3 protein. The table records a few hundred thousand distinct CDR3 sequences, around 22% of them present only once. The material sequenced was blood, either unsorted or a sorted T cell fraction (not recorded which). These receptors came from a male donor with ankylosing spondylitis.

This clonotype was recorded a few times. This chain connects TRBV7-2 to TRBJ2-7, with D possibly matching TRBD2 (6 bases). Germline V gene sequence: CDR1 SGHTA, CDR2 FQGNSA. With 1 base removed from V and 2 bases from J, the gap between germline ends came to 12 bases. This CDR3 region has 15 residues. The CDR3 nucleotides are TGTGCCAGCAGCTTAGGTGGGGGGAATCCCTACGAGCAGTACTTC. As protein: CASSLGGGNPYEQYF.

The CDR3 coding sequence is TGTGCCTGGAGCACGACAGGCACAGATACGCAGTATTTT. Its translation: CAWSTTGTDTQYF. The rearrangement joins TRBV30 to TRBJ2-3; a weak D match, TRBD1 (5 bases). The germline gives CDR1 GTSNPN, CDR2 SVGIG (reference sequence). This CDR3 spans 13 amino acids. V was cut by 3 bases and J by 1 base, with 8 bases left in between.

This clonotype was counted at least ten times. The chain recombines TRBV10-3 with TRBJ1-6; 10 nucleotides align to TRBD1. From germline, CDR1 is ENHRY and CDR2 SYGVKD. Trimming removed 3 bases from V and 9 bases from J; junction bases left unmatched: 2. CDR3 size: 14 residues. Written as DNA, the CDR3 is TGTGCCATCAGTGACGGGACAGGGGTTTCACCCCTCCACTTT. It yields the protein CAISDGTGVSPLHF.

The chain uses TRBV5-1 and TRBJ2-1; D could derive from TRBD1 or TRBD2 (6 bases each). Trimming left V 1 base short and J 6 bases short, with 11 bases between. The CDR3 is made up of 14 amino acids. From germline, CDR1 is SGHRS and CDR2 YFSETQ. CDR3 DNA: TGCGCCAGCAGCTTGCGGACAGCGGGCAATGAGCAGTTCTTC. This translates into CASSLRTAGNEQFF.

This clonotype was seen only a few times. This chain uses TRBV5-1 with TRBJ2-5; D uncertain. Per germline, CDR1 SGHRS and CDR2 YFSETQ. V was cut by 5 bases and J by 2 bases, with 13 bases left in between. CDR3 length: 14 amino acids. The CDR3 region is CASRPALTQETQYF. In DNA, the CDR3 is TGCGCCAGCAGACCGGCACTTACGCAAGAGACCCAGTACTTC.

The CDR3 region is CASSQTGTGSGNTIYF. In DNA, the CDR3 is TGTGCCAGCAGTCAGACCGGTACAGGGTCTGGAAACACCATATATTTT. J is TRBJ1-3 and V is TRBV25-1, with D possibly TRBD1 on 6 matching bases. There are 16 residues in the CDR3. Trimming took off 5 bases at V and 1 base at J, with 15 bases between the two ends. The germline gives CDR1 MGHDK, CDR2 SYGVNS.

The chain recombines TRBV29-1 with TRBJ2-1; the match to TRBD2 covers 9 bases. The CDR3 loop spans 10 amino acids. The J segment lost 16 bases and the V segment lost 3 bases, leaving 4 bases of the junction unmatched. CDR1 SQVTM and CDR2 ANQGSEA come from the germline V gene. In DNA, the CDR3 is TGCAGCGTTGAGGCGGGAGGGAAATTCTTC. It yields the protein CSVEAGGKFF.

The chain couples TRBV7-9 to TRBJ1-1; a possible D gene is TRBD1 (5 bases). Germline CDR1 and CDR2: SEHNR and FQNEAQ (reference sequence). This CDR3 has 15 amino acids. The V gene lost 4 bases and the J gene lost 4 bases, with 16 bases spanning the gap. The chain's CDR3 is CASSYISAGVTEAFF. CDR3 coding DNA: TGTGCCAGCAGCTATATCTCGGCGGGGGTCACTGAAGCTTTCTTT. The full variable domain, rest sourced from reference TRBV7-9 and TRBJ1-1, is DTGVSQNPRHKITKRGQNVTFRCDPISEHNRLYWYRQTLGQGPEFLTYFQNEAQLEKSRLLSDRFSAERPKGSFSTLEIQRTEQGDSAMYLCASSYISAGVTEAFFGQGTRLTVV.

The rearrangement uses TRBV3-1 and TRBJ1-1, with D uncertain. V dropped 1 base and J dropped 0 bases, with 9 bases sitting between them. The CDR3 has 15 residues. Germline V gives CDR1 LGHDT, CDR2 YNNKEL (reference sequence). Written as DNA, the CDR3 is TGTGCCAGCAGCCAAGGGAGGGCCATGAACACTGAAGCTTTCTTT. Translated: CASSQGRAMNTEAFF.

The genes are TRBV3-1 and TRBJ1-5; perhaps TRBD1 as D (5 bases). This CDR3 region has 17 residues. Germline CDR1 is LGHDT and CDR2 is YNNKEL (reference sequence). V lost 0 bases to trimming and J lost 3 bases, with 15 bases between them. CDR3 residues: CASSQDKNWGDNQPQHF. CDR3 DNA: TGTGCCAGCAGCCAAGATAAAAATTGGGGGGACAATCAGCCCCAGCATTTT.

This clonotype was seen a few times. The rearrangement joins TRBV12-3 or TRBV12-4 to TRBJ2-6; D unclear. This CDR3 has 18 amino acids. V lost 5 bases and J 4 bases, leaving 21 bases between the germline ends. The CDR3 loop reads CASSLRMWLGSGANVLTF. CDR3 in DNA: TGTGCCAGCAGTCTCCGGATGTGGTTGGGCTCCGGGGCCAACGTCCTGACTTTC.

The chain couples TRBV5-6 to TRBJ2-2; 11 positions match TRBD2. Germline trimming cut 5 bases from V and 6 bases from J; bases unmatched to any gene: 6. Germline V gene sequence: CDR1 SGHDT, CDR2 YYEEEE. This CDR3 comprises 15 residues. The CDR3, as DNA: TGTGCCAGCAGAACCCTAGCGGGAGGACCCGGGGAGCTGTTTTTT. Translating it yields CASRTLAGGPGELFF.

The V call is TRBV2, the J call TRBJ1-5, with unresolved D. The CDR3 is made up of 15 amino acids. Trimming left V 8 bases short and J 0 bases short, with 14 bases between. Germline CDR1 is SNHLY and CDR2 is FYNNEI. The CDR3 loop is CASGKSDFSNQPQHF. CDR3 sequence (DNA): TGTGCCAGCGGAAAGAGTGATTTTAGCAATCAGCCCCAGCATTTT.

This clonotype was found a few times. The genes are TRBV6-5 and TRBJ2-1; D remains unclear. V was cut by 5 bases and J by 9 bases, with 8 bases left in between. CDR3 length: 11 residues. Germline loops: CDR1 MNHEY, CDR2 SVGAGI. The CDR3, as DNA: TGTGCCAGCAGTAATAGAGGTGAGCAGTTCTTC. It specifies CASSNRGEQFF.

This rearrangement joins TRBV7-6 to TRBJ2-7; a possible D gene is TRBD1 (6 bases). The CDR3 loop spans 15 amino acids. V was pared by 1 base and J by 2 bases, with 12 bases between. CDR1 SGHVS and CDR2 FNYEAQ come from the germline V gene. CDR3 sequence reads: CASSLDQGFTYEQYF. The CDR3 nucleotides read TGTGCCAGCAGCTTAGATCAGGGGTTCACCTACGAGCAGTACTTC.